The 4 T cell receptor beta chains below come from one sample, sequenced in a study of OX40 agonist ivuxolimab in advanced cancers. Assay: immunoSEQ multiplex PCR; the TCRdb copy retains only in-frame clones and omits some. The table records around 80,000 clones, almost 85% of them present only once. The specimen comprised CD4+ or CD8+ T cells sorted from blood, sampled in a trial of the OX40 agonist ivuxolimab. These receptors were collected from an adult with an advanced solid tumor such as melanoma, head and neck, liver or kidney cancer.

V usage is TRBV7-8 and J usage is TRBJ1-2; D possibly corresponds to TRBD1 (6 bases). The germline CDR1 and CDR2 sequences are SGHVS and FQNEAQ. Between the trimmed V and J ends, which lost 1 base and 4 bases, there was a span of 10 bases. The CDR3 is 14 amino acids. CDR3 coding DNA: TGTGCCAGCAGCTTAGTAGAGGGGGTCTATGGCTACACCTTC. Amino acids: CASSLVEGVYGYTF. Drawing the rest from reference TRBV7-8 and TRBJ1-2, the complete variable domain is GAGVSQSPRYKVAKRGQDVALRCDPISGHVSLFWYQQALGQGPEFLTYFQNEAQLDKSGLPSDRFFAERPEGSVSTLKIQRTQQEDSAVYLCASSLVEGVYGYTFGSGTRLTVV.

V gene TRBV5-1 combines with J gene TRBJ2-5, with a possible D match to TRBD2 (7 bases). CDR1 is SGHRS, CDR2 YFSETQ, per germline. The CDR3 is 15 residues long. V lost 0 bases and J lost 6, with 15 bases in between. In DNA, the CDR3 is TGCGCCAGCAGCTTGGAACAGGGCGGGGGTCAGACCCAGTACTTC. Its translation is CASSLEQGGGQTQYF.

The chain recombines TRBV5-4 with TRBJ2-5; 8 bases are shared with TRBD1. The junction had 10 bases not matched to a gene; V was cut back by 4 bases and J by 5 bases. The CDR3 spans 15 residues. CDR1 is SGHNT, CDR2 YYREEE, per germline (reference sequence). In DNA, the CDR3 is TGTGCCAGCAGCCTTCAGGGGGCTCGGTCGGAGACCCAGTACTTC. Translated: CASSLQGARSETQYF.

The chain uses TRBV20-1 and TRBJ2-3; D is unclear. Between the trimmed V and J ends, which lost 1 base and 13 bases, there was a span of 3 bases. CDR1 and CDR2 from the germline V gene are DFQATT and SNEGSKA (reference sequence). CDR3 length equals 8 residues. The CDR3 region is CSARGEYF. The CDR3 nucleotides are TGCAGTGCTAGAGGCGAGTATTTT.